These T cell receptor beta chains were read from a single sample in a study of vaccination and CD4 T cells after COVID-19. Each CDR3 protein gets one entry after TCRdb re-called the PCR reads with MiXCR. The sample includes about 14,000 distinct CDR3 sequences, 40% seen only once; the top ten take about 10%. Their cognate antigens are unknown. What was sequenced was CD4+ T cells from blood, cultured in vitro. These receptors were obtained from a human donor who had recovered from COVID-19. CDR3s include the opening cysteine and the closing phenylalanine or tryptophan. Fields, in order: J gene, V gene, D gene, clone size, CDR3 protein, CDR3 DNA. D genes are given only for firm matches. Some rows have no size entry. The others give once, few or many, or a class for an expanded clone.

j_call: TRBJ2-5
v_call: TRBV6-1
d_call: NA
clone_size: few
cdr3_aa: CASKMQETQYF
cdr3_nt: TGTGCCAGTAAGATGCAAGAGACCCAGTACTTC

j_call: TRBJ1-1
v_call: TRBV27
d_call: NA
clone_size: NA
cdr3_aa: CASSPYIEAFF
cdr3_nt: TGTGCCAGCAGTCCATATATTGAAGCTTTCTTT

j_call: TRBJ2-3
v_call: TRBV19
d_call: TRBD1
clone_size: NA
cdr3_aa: CASNRQGVADTQYF
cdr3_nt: TGTGCCAGTAATCGGCAGGGGGTGGCAGATACGCAGTATTTT

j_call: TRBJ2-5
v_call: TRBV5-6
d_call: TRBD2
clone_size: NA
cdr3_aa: CASSPGLAGANQEAQYF
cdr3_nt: TGTGCCAGCAGCCCCGGACTAGCGGGAGCGAACCAAGAGGCCCAGTACTTC

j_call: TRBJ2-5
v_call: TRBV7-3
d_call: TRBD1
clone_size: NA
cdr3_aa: CASSQGAWETQYF
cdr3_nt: TGTGCCAGCAGTCAGGGGGCATGGGAGACCCAGTACTTC

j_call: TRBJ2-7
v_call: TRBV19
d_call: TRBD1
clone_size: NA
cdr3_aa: CASSPLKGQGLYEQYF
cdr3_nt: TGTGCCAGTAGTCCGCTCAAGGGACAGGGCCTCTACGAGCAGTACTTC

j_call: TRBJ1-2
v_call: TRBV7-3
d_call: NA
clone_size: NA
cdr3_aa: CASSPNGGVAGYTF
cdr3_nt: TGTGCCAGCAGCCCAAACGGGGGGGTTGCTGGCTACACCTTC

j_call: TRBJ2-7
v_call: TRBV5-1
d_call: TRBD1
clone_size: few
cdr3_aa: CASSVSGTGGAYEQYF
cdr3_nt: TGCGCCAGCAGCGTATCCGGGACAGGGGGCGCGTACGAGCAGTACTTC

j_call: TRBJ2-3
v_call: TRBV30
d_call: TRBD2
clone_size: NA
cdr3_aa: CAWSPGRGDTQYF
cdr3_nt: TGTGCCTGGAGTCCCGGGAGGGGGGATACGCAGTATTTT

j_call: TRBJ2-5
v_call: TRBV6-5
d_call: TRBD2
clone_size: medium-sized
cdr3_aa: CASSYSASGRAGETQYF
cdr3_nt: TGTGCCAGCAGTTACTCGGCTAGCGGGAGGGCTGGCGAGACCCAGTACTTC

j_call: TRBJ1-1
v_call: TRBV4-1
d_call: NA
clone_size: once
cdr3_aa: CASSQPTRGNTEAFF
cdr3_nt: TGCGCCAGCAGCCAACCGACCAGGGGGAACACTGAAGCTTTCTTT

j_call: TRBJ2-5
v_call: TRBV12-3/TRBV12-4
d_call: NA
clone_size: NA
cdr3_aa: CASSLLLSGKETQYF
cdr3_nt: TGTGCCAGCAGTTTATTGTTGTCGGGTAAAGAGACCCAGTACTTC

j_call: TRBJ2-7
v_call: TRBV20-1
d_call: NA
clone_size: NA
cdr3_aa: CSAPPGARGLEQYF
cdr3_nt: TGCAGTGCTCCCCCGGGGGCGCGAGGCCTCGAGCAGTACTTC

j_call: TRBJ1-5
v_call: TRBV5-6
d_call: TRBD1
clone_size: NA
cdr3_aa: CASSLFGQGGYSNQPQHF
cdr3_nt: TGTGCCAGCAGCTTGTTCGGACAGGGCGGCTATAGCAATCAGCCCCAGCATTTT

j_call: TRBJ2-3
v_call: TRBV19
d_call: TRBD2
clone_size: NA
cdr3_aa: CATLSGSRDTQYF
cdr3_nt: TGTGCCACCCTAAGCGGGAGTAGAGATACGCAGTATTTT

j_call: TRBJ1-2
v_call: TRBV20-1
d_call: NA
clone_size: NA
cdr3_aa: CSARTETGFWGYTF
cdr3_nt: TGCAGTGCTAGAACTGAAACAGGGTTCTGGGGCTACACCTTC

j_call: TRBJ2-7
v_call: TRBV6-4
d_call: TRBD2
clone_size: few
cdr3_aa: CASSYRRESSYEQYF
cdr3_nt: TGTGCCAGCAGTTACCGGCGGGAGTCCTCCTACGAGCAGTACTTC

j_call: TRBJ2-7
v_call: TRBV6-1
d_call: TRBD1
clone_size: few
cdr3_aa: CASSERGQVRSYEQYF
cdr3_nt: TGTGCCAGCAGTGAAAGGGGACAGGTAAGATCCTACGAGCAGTACTTC

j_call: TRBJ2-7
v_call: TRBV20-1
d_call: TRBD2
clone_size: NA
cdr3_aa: CSARGAGGLYEQYF
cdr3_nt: TGCAGTGCCCGTGGAGCGGGAGGTCTTTACGAGCAGTACTTC

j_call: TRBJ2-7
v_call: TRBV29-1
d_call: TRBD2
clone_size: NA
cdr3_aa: CSAVAGGPYEQYF
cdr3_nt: TGCAGCGCCGTAGCGGGAGGGCCCTACGAGCAGTACTTC

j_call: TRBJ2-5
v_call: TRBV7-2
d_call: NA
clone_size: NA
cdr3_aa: CASSFVAKETQYF
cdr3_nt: TGTGCCAGCAGCTTCGTTGCAAAAGAGACCCAGTACTTC

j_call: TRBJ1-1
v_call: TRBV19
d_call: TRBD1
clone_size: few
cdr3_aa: CASSIMDRATEAFF
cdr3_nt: TGTGCCAGTAGTATTATGGACAGGGCCACTGAAGCTTTCTTT

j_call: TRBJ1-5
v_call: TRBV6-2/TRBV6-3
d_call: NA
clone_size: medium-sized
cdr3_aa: CASNPSYSNQPQHF
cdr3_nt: TGTGCCAGCAATCCGAGTTATAGCAATCAGCCCCAGCATTTT

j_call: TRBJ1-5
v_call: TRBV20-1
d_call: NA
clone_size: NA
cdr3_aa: CSAREGTQPQHF
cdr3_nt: TGCAGTGCTAGGGAGGGGACTCAGCCCCAGCATTTT

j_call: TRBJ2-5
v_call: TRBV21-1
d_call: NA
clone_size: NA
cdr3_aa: CASSPGTAQETQYF
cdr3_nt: TGTGCCAGCAGTCCTGGGACAGCGCAAGAGACCCAGTACTTC

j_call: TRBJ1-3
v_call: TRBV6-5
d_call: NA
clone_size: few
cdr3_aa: CASSYEAQNTIYF
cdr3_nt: TGTGCCAGCAGTTACGAGGCCCAGAACACCATATATTTT

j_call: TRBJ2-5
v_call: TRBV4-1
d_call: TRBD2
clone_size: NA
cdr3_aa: CASSQWGREVQETQYF
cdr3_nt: TGCGCCAGCAGCCAATGGGGGCGGGAGGTCCAAGAGACCCAGTACTTC

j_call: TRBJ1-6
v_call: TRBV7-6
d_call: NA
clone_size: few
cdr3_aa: CASSKTGTYNSPLHF
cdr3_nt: TGTGCCAGCAGCAAAACAGGAACTTATAATTCACCCCTCCACTTT

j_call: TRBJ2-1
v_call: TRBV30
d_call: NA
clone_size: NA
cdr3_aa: CACSPISYEQFF
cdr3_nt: TGTGCCTGTTCGCCGATTAGCTATGAGCAGTTCTTC

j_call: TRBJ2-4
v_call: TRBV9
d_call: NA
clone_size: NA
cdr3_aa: CASSRTELSIQYF
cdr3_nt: TGTGCCAGCTCTCGGACAGAGCTTAGCATTCAGTACTTC

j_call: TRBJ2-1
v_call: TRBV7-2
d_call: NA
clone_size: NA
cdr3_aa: CASSLAGADEQFF
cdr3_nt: TGTGCCAGCAGCTTAGCGGGGGCAGATGAGCAGTTCTTC

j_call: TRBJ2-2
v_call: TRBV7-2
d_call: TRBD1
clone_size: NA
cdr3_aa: CASSWAGTENTGELFF
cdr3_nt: TGTGCCAGCAGTTGGGCCGGGACAGAGAACACCGGGGAGCTGTTTTTT

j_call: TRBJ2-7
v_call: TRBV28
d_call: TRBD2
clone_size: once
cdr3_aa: CASSAPTSGSSYEQYF
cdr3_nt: TGTGCCAGCAGTGCCCCGACTAGCGGGAGCTCCTACGAGCAGTACTTC

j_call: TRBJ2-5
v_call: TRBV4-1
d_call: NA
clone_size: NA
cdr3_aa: CASSQPYRGGEGETQYF
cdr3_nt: TGCGCCAGCAGCCAGCCCTATCGGGGTGGTGAAGGAGAGACCCAGTACTTC

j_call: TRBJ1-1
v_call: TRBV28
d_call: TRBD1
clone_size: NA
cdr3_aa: CASSFQGAHIGIMNTEAFF
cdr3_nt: TGTGCCAGCAGTTTTCAGGGGGCGCATATTGGCATCATGAACACTGAAGCTTTCTTT

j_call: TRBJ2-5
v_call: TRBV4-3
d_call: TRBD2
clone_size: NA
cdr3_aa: CASSDWGSGNQETQYF
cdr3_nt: TGCGCCAGCAGCGACTGGGGTAGCGGGAATCAAGAGACCCAGTACTTC

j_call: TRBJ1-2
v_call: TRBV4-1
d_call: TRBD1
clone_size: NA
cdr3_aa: CASSPSTGTGRRANYGYTF
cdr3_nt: TGCGCCAGCAGCCCCTCCACCGGGACAGGGAGAAGAGCTAACTATGGCTACACCTTC

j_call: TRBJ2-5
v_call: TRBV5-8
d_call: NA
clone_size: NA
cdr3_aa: CASSLWETQYF
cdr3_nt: TGTGCCAGCAGCTTGTGGGAGACCCAGTACTTC

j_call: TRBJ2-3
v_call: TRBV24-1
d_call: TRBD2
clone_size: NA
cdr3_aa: CATSGSSGRDHLSTDTQYF
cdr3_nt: TGTGCCACCAGTGGTTCTAGCGGGAGGGACCACCTTAGCACAGATACGCAGTATTTT

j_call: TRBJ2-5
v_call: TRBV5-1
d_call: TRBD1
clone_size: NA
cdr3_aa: CASTRGQGQETQYF
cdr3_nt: TGCGCCAGTACCCGCGGACAGGGACAAGAGACCCAGTACTTC

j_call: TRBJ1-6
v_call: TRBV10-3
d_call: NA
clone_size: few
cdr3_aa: CAIGTVNSPLHF
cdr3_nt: TGTGCCATCGGGACGGTCAATTCACCCCTCCACTTT

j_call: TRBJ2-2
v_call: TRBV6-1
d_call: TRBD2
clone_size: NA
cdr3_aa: CASTRRISGSNTGELFF
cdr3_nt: TGTGCCAGCACTAGAAGAATTAGCGGGAGTAACACCGGGGAGCTGTTTTTT

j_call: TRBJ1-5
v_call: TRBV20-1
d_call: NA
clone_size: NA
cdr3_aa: CSAGTILGNQPQHF
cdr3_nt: TGCAGTGCAGGGACAATTCTCGGCAATCAGCCCCAGCATTTT

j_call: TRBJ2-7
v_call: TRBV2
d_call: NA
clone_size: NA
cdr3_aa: CASSQITGPLPYEQYF
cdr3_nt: TGTGCCAGCAGTCAGATTACCGGGCCCCTTCCCTACGAGCAGTACTTC

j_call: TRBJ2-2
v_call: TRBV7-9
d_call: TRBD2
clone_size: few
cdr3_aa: CASEIGLANTGELFF
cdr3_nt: TGTGCCAGCGAAATTGGACTAGCAAACACCGGGGAGCTGTTTTTT

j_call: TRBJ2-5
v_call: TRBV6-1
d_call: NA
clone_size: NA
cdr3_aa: CASSRDLGWETQYF
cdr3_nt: TGTGCCAGCAGCCGGGACCTTGGGTGGGAGACCCAGTACTTC

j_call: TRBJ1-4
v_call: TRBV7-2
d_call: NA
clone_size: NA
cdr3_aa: CASSPGQSFNEKLFF
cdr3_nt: TGTGCCAGCAGCCCAGGACAGTCCTTCAATGAAAAACTGTTTTTT

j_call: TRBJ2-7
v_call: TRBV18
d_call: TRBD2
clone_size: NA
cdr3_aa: CASSPPAGGRGGEQYF
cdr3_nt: TGTGCCAGCTCACCACCTGCAGGCGGGAGAGGCGGCGAGCAGTACTTC